One and the same sample provided the 26 T cell receptor beta chains below, sequenced in a study of metastatic and nonmetastatic thyroid tumors. Using MiXCR, TCRdb re-called clones from the PCR reads. The data contain about 35,000 clones, roughly a sixth of them singletons. Thyroid surgery took place with no prior treatment in any patient. Sample: blood. The receptor set was obtained from a male donor with papillary thyroid cancer or a benign thyroid nodule (not recorded which). Some clones in this sample may be carry-over from other donors' samples.

The chain combines TRBV19 with TRBJ1-5; D not certain. The CDR3 contains 13 residues. Trimming removed 1 base from V and 5 bases from J, with 6 bases in between. Looked up from germline, CDR1 is LNHDA and CDR2 is SQIVND (reference sequence). For the CDR3, the DNA is TGTGCCAGTAGTATAGGCCGATATCAGCCCCAGCATTTT. Translation gives CASSIGRYQPQHF.

Comments on this clone: A junction boundary mismatches the germline segment, possibly from a read error. The genes are TRBV11-1 and TRBJ2-3; tentative D call: TRBD1 (6 bases). The CDR3 has 15 residues. Germline CDR1 SGHAT, CDR2 FQDESV (reference sequence). CDR3 residues: CVSSPQGSSTDTQYF. The DNA for the CDR3 is TGTGTCAGCAGCCCACAGGGTTCCTCCACGGATACGCAGTATTTT.

The gene calls are TRBV5-5 and TRBJ2-1; possible D gene TRBD1, 5 bases. The germline gives CDR1 SGHKS, CDR2 YYEKEE (reference sequence). Trimming removed 1 base from V and 5 bases from J, with 10 bases in between. This CDR3 has 14 residues. The CDR3 loop reads CASSLSRANNEQFF. Here the CDR3 DNA reads TGTGCCAGCAGCTTGTCCAGGGCGAACAATGAGCAGTTCTTC.

This chain links TRBV27 with TRBJ2-3; 9 bases match TRBD2. The CDR3 is made up of 14 amino acids. Germline V gene data show CDR1 as MNHEY and CDR2 as SMNVEV (reference sequence). The CDR3 sequence: CTPGREGKGDTQYF. The CDR3 DNA reads as TGTACCCCCGGGCGGGAGGGGAAGGGAGATACGCAGTATTTT.

This clone was found many times. The chain employs TRBV9 and TRBJ2-1; 8 bases align to TRBD2. This CDR3 comprises 15 residues. From germline, CDR1 is SGDLS and CDR2 YYNGEE. Trimming at V came to 0 bases and at J to 4 bases, leaving 3 bases not matched to a gene. The CDR3, as DNA: TGTGCCAGCAGCGTAGCGGCGGGAGGTTACAATGAGCAGTTCTTC. Amino acid sequence: CASSVAAGGYNEQFF.

The gene calls are TRBV4-3 and TRBJ2-5; the match to TRBD2 covers 9 bases. This CDR3 comprises 15 residues. After removal of 1 base from V and 4 bases from J, the junction contained 4 bases not matched to a gene. Germline CDR1 and CDR2: LGHNA and YSLEER. The DNA of the CDR3 is TGCGCCAGCAGCCAAGGACAGCGGGGGGCAGAGACCCAGTACTTC. Translation: CASSQGQRGAETQYF.

The CDR3 bases are TGTGCCAGCAGCGCGGGCCCCCTAGCGGCCCGAAACAATGAGCAGTTCTTC. As protein: CASSAGPLAARNNEQFF. The chain recombines TRBV11-1 with TRBJ2-1; TRBD2 matches 7 bases. Trimming at V came to 5 bases and at J to 5 bases, leaving 15 bases not matched to a gene. Per the germline V gene, CDR1 is SGHAT and CDR2 is FQDESV (reference sequence). This CDR3 has 17 amino acids.

This clone occurred many times. The chain employs TRBV28 and TRBJ2-1, with a weak D call TRBD2 (6 bases). This CDR3 is 15 amino acids long. CDR1 MDHEN and CDR2 SYDVKM come from the germline V gene. V lost 5 bases and J lost 6, with 17 bases in between. CDR3 region: CASSLAREVGNEQFF. CDR3 DNA sequence: TGTGCCAGCAGTCTAGCGAGAGAGGTTGGCAATGAGCAGTTCTTC.

V is TRBV27 and J is TRBJ1-2; D not certain. Germline CDR1 MNHEY, CDR2 SMNVEV (reference sequence). Trimming cost V 4 bases and J 4 bases, with 31 bases left between them. The CDR3 has 20 residues. The CDR3 DNA sequence: TGTGCCAGCAGTTCTACCCGACGGAGGAACAACCTACAGTCTGTCTATGGCTACACCTTC. It encodes CASSSTRRRNNLQSVYGYTF.

This clone was counted many times. The rearrangement joins TRBV10-2 to TRBJ2-2; 13 positions match TRBD2. The CDR3 runs to 16 residues. Trimming took 9 bases from V and 7 from J; bases not matched to a gene: 11. Germline V lookup: CDR1 WSHSY, CDR2 SAAADI. CDR3: CASLPEGLAGYGELFF. Written as DNA, the CDR3 is TGCGCCAGTCTTCCTGAGGGACTAGCGGGATACGGGGAGCTGTTTTTT.

This clone is labeled as medium-sized (0.01 to 0.1%). V is TRBV28 and J is TRBJ2-2, with no clear D. The CDR3 length is 15 residues. CDR1 and CDR2 (germline): MDHEN, SYDVKM. V shed 6 bases and J shed 8 bases, with 19 bases lying between them. CDR3 sequence reads: CASSLRVALRGELFF. CDR3 nucleotide sequence: TGTGCCAGCAGCCTGAGAGTAGCCTTAAGGGGGGAGCTGTTTTTT.

This clone has at least ten counts. The chain has TRBV5-4 and TRBJ2-5; D remains ambiguous. Germline V CDR1 and CDR2: SGHNT, YYREEE (reference sequence). The CDR3 is made up of 11 amino acids. V lost 1 base and J lost 5, with 3 bases in between. CDR3 in amino acids: CASSLLETQYF. As DNA, the CDR3 is TGTGCCAGCAGCTTGTTGGAGACCCAGTACTTC. Together with reference TRBV5-4 and TRBJ2-5, the CDR3 gives the full variable domain: ETGVTQSPTHLIKTRGQQVTLRCSSQSGHNTVSWYQQALGQGPQFIFQYYREEENGRGNFPPRFSGLQFPNYSSELNVNALELDDSALYLCASSLLETQYFGPGTRLLVL.

This clone was seen at least ten times. This chain joins TRBV24-1 and TRBJ2-2; D perhaps matches TRBD2 (7 bases). This CDR3 contains 17 residues. CDR1 is KGHDR and CDR2 is SFDVKD in the germline V gene. The ends were cut back, 4 bases at V and 0 bases at J, with 14 bases in the middle. The CDR3 protein is CATSDPGGRTNTGELFF. CDR3 DNA sequence: TGTGCCACCAGTGACCCGGGGGGCAGGACGAACACCGGGGAGCTGTTTTTT.

There are many counts of this clone. The genes are TRBV3-1 and TRBJ1-2; D call uncertain. The V and J ends lost 1 base and 0 bases respectively, with 9 bases between them. The germline V gene encodes CDR1 LGHDT and CDR2 YNNKEL (reference sequence). The CDR3 runs to 15 residues. The CDR3 DNA reads TGTGCCAGCAGCCAAGGCGGCAGGTCTAACTATGGCTACACCTTC. Protein: CASSQGGRSNYGYTF.

The rearrangement uses TRBV11-3 and TRBJ2-1; 7 positions match TRBD2. The CDR3 spans 15 residues. Germline assignment: CDR1 SGHNT and CDR2 YENEEA. V dropped 5 bases and J dropped 2; count of bases not matched to a gene: 6. CDR3 loop: CASSPPGGTYNEQFF. The CDR3 region has the DNA TGTGCCAGCAGCCCCCCGGGAGGAACCTACAATGAGCAGTTCTTC.

This clone was observed many times. The chain carries TRBV9 and TRBJ1-4; D perhaps matches TRBD1 (5 bases). This CDR3 region has 14 residues. V was trimmed by 0 bases and J by 6 bases, leaving 9 bases between them. CDR1 is SGDLS, CDR2 YYNGEE, per germline. The CDR3 nucleotides read TGTGCCAGCAGCGTAGGGCAGGGCGATGAAAAACTGTTTTTT. Its translation is CASSVGQGDEKLFF.

This chain joins TRBV19 and TRBJ2-7, with a weak D call TRBD2 (6 bases). Trimming removed 2 bases from V and 10 bases from J, with 21 bases in between. Per the germline V gene, CDR1 is LNHDA and CDR2 is SQIVND (reference sequence). The CDR3 is made up of 15 amino acids. The CDR3 loop reads CASSIRTSPQDTQYF. The CDR3 region has the DNA TGTGCCAGTAGTATACGTACTAGCCCCCAAGATACCCAGTACTTC.

Many counts were recorded for this clone. The rearrangement joins TRBV5-1 to TRBJ2-3; TRBD1 might be the D (6 bases). Germline loops: CDR1 SGHRS, CDR2 YFSETQ. Trimming removed 4 bases at V and 6 bases at J, with 24 bases between. CDR3 length: 17 amino acids. The CDR3 here is CASSDTSTGLGSDTQYF. CDR3 nucleotide sequence: TGCGCCAGCAGCGATACCAGCACAGGGTTGGGTTCCGATACGCAGTATTTT.

In this sample, this clone turned up many times. The V gene is TRBV20-1, the J gene TRBJ1-3, with D possibly matching TRBD1 (6 bases). This CDR3 contains 13 residues. Germline assignment: CDR1 DFQATT and CDR2 SNEGSKA (reference sequence). V was clipped by 5 bases and J by 4 bases, with 12 bases between them. The CDR3 nucleotides are TGCAGTGCTTCTACAGGGCCGGGAAACACCATATATTTT. Translating gives CSASTGPGNTIYF.

This clone was counted between two and nine times. The V and J genes are TRBV27 and TRBJ2-3; D ambiguous. Germline V gene sequence: CDR1 MNHEY, CDR2 SMNVEV (reference sequence). The germline V and J ends were trimmed by 2 bases and 8 bases, with 17 bases remaining between them. The CDR3 runs to 15 residues. CDR3 residues: CASSLIVGSRSTQYF. The CDR3, as DNA: TGTGCCAGCAGTTTAATCGTGGGGTCACGCAGTACGCAGTATTTT.

In this sample, this clone turned up many times. The chain recombines TRBV4-1 with TRBJ1-1, with 9 bases that match TRBD1. Germline V CDR1 and CDR2: MGHRA, YSYEKL. This CDR3 has 14 amino acids. J gave up 7 bases and V 2 bases, and 5 bases lay outside the gene matches. The CDR3 here is CASSQRDRAFEAFF. DNA of the CDR3: TGCGCCAGCAGCCAACGGGACAGGGCCTTTGAAGCTTTCTTT.

This clone was counted between two and nine times. The chain recombines TRBV2 with TRBJ2-7; D remains ambiguous. The CDR3 covers 10 residues. Trimming shortened V by 7 bases and J by 4 bases, and 5 bases separated the two germline ends. Germline V gene sequence: CDR1 SNHLY, CDR2 FYNNEI. The CDR3 is CASIVYEQYF. The CDR3, as DNA: TGTGCCAGCATTGTATACGAGCAGTACTTC. The full variable domain, its missing parts supplied by reference TRBV2 and TRBJ2-7, is EPEVTQTPSHQVTQMGQEVILRCVPISNHLYFYWYRQILGQKVEFLVSFYNNEISEKSEIFDDQFSVERPDGSNFTLKIRSTKLEDSAMYFCASIVYEQYFGPGTRLTVT.

By its share, this clone is medium-sized (0.01 to 0.1%). CDR3: CASMTGTNSPLHF. The CDR3 DNA reads as TGTGCCAGCATGACAGGAACCAATTCACCCCTCCACTTT. This sequence joins TRBV12-3 or TRBV12-4 and TRBJ1-6; TRBD1 might be the D (6 bases). The V and J ends lost 7 bases and 7 bases respectively, with 11 bases between them. This CDR3 region has 13 residues.

By sample share, this clone is medium-sized. This rearrangement joins TRBV6-1 to TRBJ2-1; 7 nucleotides align to TRBD1. The CDR3 loop spans 18 amino acids. J lost 4 bases, V lost 4 bases, and 16 bases had no gene match. The germline CDR1 and CDR2 sequences are MNHNS and SASEGT. DNA for the CDR3: TGTGCCAGCAGTGTAATACAAGGGGGCGTCATTTCGTACAATGAGCAGTTCTTC. As protein: CASSVIQGGVISYNEQFF.

This clone was counted only a few times. The chain's CDR3 is CASNPLLAGLSDTQYF. CDR3 in DNA: TGTGCCAGCAATCCCCTCCTAGCGGGACTATCAGATACGCAGTATTTT. The rearrangement joins TRBV6-1 to TRBJ2-3, with 9 positions matching TRBD2. Germline V CDR1 and CDR2: MNHNS, SASEGT. The trim removed 7 bases at V and 4 bases at J, leaving 12 bases unmatched. The CDR3 sequence is 16 residues long.

This clone was seen many times. The chain carries TRBV11-1 and TRBJ2-2; the match to TRBD2 covers 9 bases. Germline V gives CDR1 SGHAT, CDR2 FQDESV (reference sequence). J was trimmed by 7 bases and V by 1 base; bases with no gene match: 10. The CDR3 has 17 residues. The DNA for the CDR3 is TGTGCCAGCAGCTTAGGTTGGCGGGGGGGCCGTGGCGGGGAGCTGTTTTTT. It specifies CASSLGWRGGRGGELFF.